The T cell receptor (beta chain) described here comes from a study of T-cell reconstitution after alpha-beta-depleted transplantation in children. Study-level results: For some patients, TCRbeta diversity was high at day 60 because of recipient T cells and thymic progenitors that survived. Diversity and T-cell counts at one year after transplant derived mostly from new T cells.

The trim removed 8 bases at V and 6 bases at J, leaving 4 bases unmatched. The CDR3 extends over 12 amino acids. Per the germline V gene, CDR1 is MDHEN and CDR2 is SYDVKM. This clonotype occurred once. The antigen remains undetermined. Unique molecular identifiers were used in preparing the TCRbeta library. In TCRdb, the PCR reads were re-called with MiXCR into one record per CDR3 protein. The table includes 800,000 to 1,000,000 distinct CDR3 sequences, under 30% detected once. Specimen: PBMCs, mostly from graft donor cells, collected 360 days after TCRalphabeta/CD19-depleted stem cell transplant. The source is a boy less than two years old who had a stem cell transplant for SCID, so the T cells may come from the graft donor. The chain combines TRBV28 with TRBJ1-5; the match to TRBD1 covers 7 bases. DNA for the CDR3: TGTGCCAGCCTGAACAGGGGTCAGCCCCAGCATTTT. This translates into CASLNRGQPQHF.